A single sample is the source of the 22 T cell receptor beta chains below, sequenced in a study of glioma-infiltrating T cells. Using RNA template, CDR3s of TCR alpha and beta were amplified with iRepertoire arm-PCR. TCRdb analysed the multiplex PCR reads with MiXCR anew, one entry per CDR3 protein. This sample has fewer than 3,500 distinct CDR3 sequences, with approximately 35% found just once. The sequenced material came from glioma tissue, nonneoplastic brain tissue, or PBMCs (not recorded which). The receptors were gathered from a human donor with low-grade glioma or glioblastoma, undergoing nonglioma brain surgery, or in good health (not recorded which).

This clonotype ranks as medium-sized. This chain connects TRBV7-9 to TRBJ2-1; 7 bases align to TRBD2. Per germline, CDR1 SEHNR and CDR2 FQNEAQ (reference sequence). V shed 1 base and J 8 bases; nucleotides not matched to a gene: 5. The CDR3 runs 14 residues. CDR3 in DNA: TGTGCCAGCAGCTTAGTGGGGGGGACGGATGAGCAGTTCTTC. Translating it yields CASSLVGGTDEQFF.

This clonotype was recorded at least ten times. One end of the junction fails to match germline, which may point to a read error. The V call is TRBV20-1, the J call TRBJ2-7, with D possibly being TRBD2 (6 bases). This CDR3 region has 16 residues. Germline CDR1 DFQATT, CDR2 SNEGSKA (reference sequence). DNA for the CDR3: TGCAGTGCGCTCCAGCGGGTGGGTCGGAACTCCTACGAGCAGCACTTC. Protein: CSALQRVGRNSYEQHF.

The gene calls are TRBV5-1 and TRBJ1-5; no clear D gene. CDR3 size: 14 residues. CDR1 is SGHRS, CDR2 YFSETQ, per germline. The V end lost 0 bases, the J end lost 2 bases, and 6 bases lay between the germline ends. In DNA form, the CDR3 reads TGCGCCAGCAGCTTGGGACATGGCAATCAGCCCCAGCATTTT. This gives the protein CASSLGHGNQPQHF.

By proportion, this clonotype is medium-sized. The CDR3 nucleotides are TGCGCCAGCAGCCAAGCTGTGGGGAGTAGGGAAAAACTGTTTTTT. Amino acid sequence: CASSQAVGSREKLFF. V is TRBV4-3 and J is TRBJ1-4; D is unclear. Germline CDR1 and CDR2: LGHNA and YSLEER. The CDR3 spans 15 residues. The V gene lost 1 base and the J gene lost 8 bases, with 14 bases spanning the gap.

This chain links TRBV6-5 with TRBJ1-1, with D hard to call. The CDR3 extends over 11 amino acids. CDR1 and CDR2 (germline): MNHEY, SVGAGI. The chain's CDR3 is CVSSFGTRTFF. CDR3 in DNA: TGTGTTAGCAGTTTCGGTACAAGGACTTTCTTT.

As regards this clonotype: Given a much more abundant clone one base away, this may be a read error. The rearrangement uses TRBV29-1 and TRBJ2-3, with 8 bases that match TRBD2. This CDR3 contains 15 residues. Germline trimming cut 6 bases from V and 2 bases from J; bases unmatched to any gene: 10. Germline V CDR1 and CDR2: SQVTM, ANQGSEA. The CDR3: CSVETTSVATDTQYF. The CDR3 region has the DNA TGCAGCGTCGAAACGACTAGCGTGGCCACAGATACGCAGTATTTT.

Regarding this clonotype: Relative to the germline gene, one junction end is altered; a read error may explain this. The chain combines TRBV3-1 with TRBJ1-6; no reliable D call. Germline V gene lookup returns CDR1 LGHDT and CDR2 YNNKEL (reference sequence). The CDR3 contains 16 residues. The CDR3 nucleotides read TGTGCCAGCAGCCAAGTCTCGGGAAGGCTGAATTCACCCCTACACTTT. Its translation is CASSQVSGRLNSPLHF. Full variable domain (remainder filled in from reference TRBV3-1 and TRBJ1-6): DTAVSQTPKYLVTQMGNDKSIKCEQNLGHDTMYWYKQDSKKFLKIMFSYNNKELIINETVPNRFSPKSPDKAHLNLHINSLELGDSAVYFCASSQVSGRLNSPLHFGNGTRLTVT.

V is TRBV20-1 and J is TRBJ1-5, with D possibly being TRBD1 (6 bases). The CDR3 sequence is 12 residues long. Deletions cut 5 bases from V and 9 bases from J, with 14 bases between. CDR1 and CDR2 from the germline V gene are DFQATT and SNEGSKA (reference sequence). Written as DNA, the CDR3 is TGCAGTGCTGGGACATACGTTCCGCCCCAGCATTTT. As protein: CSAGTYVPPQHF.

This clonotype rates as medium-sized (0.01 to 0.1%). The gene calls are TRBV4-3 and TRBJ1-5; weak D call: TRBD1 (6 bases). V shed 0 bases and J shed 7 bases, with 13 bases lying between them. The germline V gene has CDR1 LGHNA and CDR2 YSLEER. CDR3 length: 15 amino acids. CDR3 sequence: CASSQDRGEGQPQHF. The CDR3 nucleotides read TGCGCCAGCAGCCAAGATAGGGGGGAAGGCCAGCCCCAGCATTTT.

Details on this clonotype: The junction shows a germline mismatch at one end, possibly a read error. V gene TRBV14 combines with J gene TRBJ2-5; D remains unclear. CDR1 SGHDN and CDR2 FVKESK come from the germline V gene. The CDR3 totals 13 residues. CDR3 protein: CASSQFYQETRYF. The CDR3 bases are TGTGCCAGCAGCCAATTTTACCAGGAGACCCGGTACTTC. The full variable domain, completed using reference TRBV14 and TRBJ2-5, is EAGVTQFPSHSVIEKGQTVTLRCDPISGHDNLYWYRRVMGKEIKFLLHFVKESKQDESGMPNNRFLAERTGGTYSTLKVQPAELEDSGVYFCASSQFYQETRYFGPGTRLLVL.

By sample share, this clonotype is medium-sized. This chain links TRBV4-3 with TRBJ1-3; D is uncertain. Trimming removed 2 bases from V and 0 bases from J, with 23 bases in between. The CDR3 runs 20 residues. Germline assignment: CDR1 LGHNA and CDR2 YSLEER. CDR3 region: CASSQQPALRGVGSGNTIYF. CDR3 bases: TGCGCCAGCAGCCAACAACCGGCCCTGAGAGGAGTGGGCTCTGGAAACACCATATATTTT.

In its sample, this clonotype ranks as medium-sized (0.01 to 0.1%). The chain combines TRBV10-3 with TRBJ1-1; 12 bases match TRBD1. With 4 bases clipped from V and 4 bases from J, the junction kept 10 bases outside the gene matches. Germline V lookup: CDR1 ENHRY, CDR2 SYGVKD. The CDR3 runs 17 residues. The CDR3 nucleotides are TGTGCCATCAGTGCCCAACCCGGGACAGGGGGCTTCACTGAAGCTTTCTTT. Amino acids: CAISAQPGTGGFTEAFF.

This clonotype is large by share. The chain recombines TRBV6-6 with TRBJ1-2; a possible D gene is TRBD1 (6 bases). Per the germline V gene, CDR1 is MNHNY and CDR2 is SVGAGI (reference sequence). The CDR3 runs to 15 residues. With 0 bases removed from V and 2 bases from J, the gap between germline ends came to 10 bases. In nucleotides, the CDR3 is TGTGCCAGCAGTTACTCGCAGGGGACCAACTATGGCTACACCTTC. Protein: CASSYSQGTNYGYTF.

The chain has TRBV12-3 or TRBV12-4 and TRBJ2-1; D call uncertain. V lost 6 bases and J 5 bases, leaving 11 bases between the germline ends. The CDR3 is 13 residues long. CDR3 amino acids: CASRPWEDNEQFF. The DNA for the CDR3 is TGTGCCAGCAGACCGTGGGAAGACAATGAGCAGTTCTTC.

This rearrangement joins TRBV5-4 to TRBJ1-1, with D tentatively TRBD1 (5 bases). This CDR3 region has 13 residues. Trimming pared 2 bases from V and 6 bases from J, leaving 11 bases between. Germline lookup yields CDR1 SGHNT and CDR2 YYREEE (reference sequence). CDR3 sequence: CASSFGGSPEAFF. CDR3 nucleotides: TGTGCCAGCAGCTTTGGGGGTTCACCTGAAGCTTTCTTT.

This chain links TRBV27 with TRBJ1-5; D is uncertain. Germline lookup yields CDR1 MNHEY and CDR2 SMNVEV (reference sequence). The ends were cut back, 7 bases at V and 2 bases at J, with 12 bases in the middle. The CDR3 has 14 residues. The DNA of the CDR3 is TGTGCCAGCACCCCCGGAGATGGCAATCAGCCCCAGCATTTT. The encoded protein is CASTPGDGNQPQHF.

In its sample, this clonotype was seen many times. V is TRBV5-4 and J is TRBJ2-5; the D gene is possibly TRBD2 (6 bases). V lost 4 bases and J 6 bases, leaving 19 bases between the germline ends. Germline CDR1 is SGHNT and CDR2 is YYREEE (reference sequence). CDR3 length: 15 residues. The CDR3 DNA is TGTGCCAGCAGCGGGGAATTCGGGGGTAGGCAGACCCAGTACTTC. This sequence encodes CASSGEFGGRQTQYF.

There are many counts of this clonotype. This sequence joins TRBV12-3 or TRBV12-4 and TRBJ1-1; maybe TRBD1 (5 bases). This CDR3 has 15 amino acids. V lost 5 bases and J lost 3, with 16 bases in between. CDR3 protein: CASSLQGSGDTEAFF. For the CDR3, the DNA is TGTGCCAGCAGTCTGCAGGGAAGCGGGGACACTGAAGCTTTCTTT.

The V and J genes are TRBV5-4 and TRBJ2-1; possibly TRBD1 or TRBD2 for D (5 bases each). The CDR3 contains 12 residues. CDR1 and CDR2 from the germline V gene are SGHNT and YYREEE (reference sequence). DNA of the CDR3: TGTGCAAGAAGCTTGTGGGGGTCTGAGCAGTTCTTC. The encoded protein is CARSLWGSEQFF.

By proportion, this clonotype is medium-sized. The chain employs TRBV2 and TRBJ2-3, with D possibly being TRBD1 (5 bases). The germline V gene encodes CDR1 SNHLY and CDR2 FYNNEI. The CDR3 loop spans 14 amino acids. V was trimmed by 6 bases and J by 5 bases, leaving 15 bases between them. CDR3 nucleotide sequence: TGTGCCAGCAGCCGACAGCGTAGAGGAGATACGCAGTATTTT. Encoded protein: CASSRQRRGDTQYF. The full variable domain, with the rest looked up from reference TRBV2 and TRBJ2-3, is EPEVTQTPSHQVTQMGQEVILRCVPISNHLYFYWYRQILGQKVEFLVSFYNNEISEKSEIFDDQFSVERPDGSNFTLKIRSTKLEDSAMYFCASSRQRRGDTQYFGPGTRLTVL.

This clonotype is categorized as medium-sized. This chain links TRBV29-1 with TRBJ2-1; D call uncertain. From germline, CDR1 is SQVTM and CDR2 ANQGSEA. Trimming shortened V by 3 bases and J by 4 bases, and 7 bases separated the two germline ends. This CDR3 has 12 residues. CDR3 protein: CSVEGQYNEQFF. Written as DNA, the CDR3 is TGCAGCGTTGAGGGCCAGTACAATGAGCAGTTCTTC.

This clonotype was counted at least ten times. The chain combines TRBV12-3 or TRBV12-4 with TRBJ1-1, with a possible D match to TRBD1 (6 bases). With 3 bases removed from V and 3 bases from J, the gap between germline ends came to 14 bases. The CDR3 extends over 15 amino acids. CDR3 coding DNA: TGTGCCAGCAGTTTCTCCGGGGGCGGGTACACTGAAGCTTTCTTT. Translated: CASSFSGGGYTEAFF.